This is a list of T cell receptor beta chains from one sample in a study of T cell changes during pregnancy in multiple sclerosis. This table comes from immunoSEQ multiplex PCR, and its TCRdb copy is limited to in-frame clones, with some not included. The profile shows around 65,000 clones, 88% of them singletons. Sequences were derived from peripheral blood, sampled in the first trimester of pregnancy. These receptors all come from a female donor with multiple sclerosis, enrolled in a pregnancy study. CDR3s include the opening cysteine and the closing phenylalanine or tryptophan. Fields, in order: V gene, J gene, CDR3 protein.

>TRBV6-1|TRBJ1-5
CASSVGTGNYQPQHF
>TRBV20-1|TRBJ2-7
CSAHDNYEQYF
>TRBV7-3|TRBJ2-2
CASSPRGPTNTGELFF
>TRBV5-1|TRBJ2-7
CASSLYGLAGPSLYEQYF
>TRBV27|TRBJ1-1
CASSPRQGNTEAFF
>TRBV5-1|TRBJ1-1
CASSSDSGTGREAFF
>TRBV6-1|TRBJ2-1
CASSELAGGQNEQFF
>TRBV2|TRBJ2-3
CASTVRAGPTDTQYF
>TRBV6-4|TRBJ2-3
CASSPGHGPTDTQYF
>TRBV10-3|TRBJ1-2
CAITDSPNYGYTF
>TRBV6-1|TRBJ2-7
CASSGREGRLHEQYF
>TRBV11-2|TRBJ2-7
CASSLSFRGISYEQYF
>TRBV30|TRBJ1-2
CAWSVPGSHYKNYGYTF
>TRBV7-3|TRBJ2-1
CASSFRDSQQFF
>TRBV27|TRBJ2-1
CASSPVVQARNNNEQFF
>TRBV6-6|TRBJ2-4
CASSYSGTTEAIQYF
>TRBV7-9|TRBJ1-1
CASSSPGTGDDTEAFF
>TRBV19|TRBJ1-5
CASTVRGQEKGNQPQHF
>TRBV18|TRBJ2-3
CASSPMSGRTDTQYF
>TRBV7-2|TRBJ2-5
CASSFAGGRETQYF
>TRBV6-6|TRBJ2-1
CASRTLGLAGVNEQFF
>TRBV28|TRBJ2-7
CASSLTLNPEQYF
>TRBV5-4|TRBJ2-5
CASSREGFQETQYF
>TRBV10-2|TRBJ2-7
CASRTQDRRGPYEQYF
>TRBV19|TRBJ2-1
CASTRREGHDNEQFF
>TRBV7-3|TRBJ2-1
CASSLTGGETYNEQFF
>TRBV6-1|TRBJ2-1
CASSHSSAGYNEQFF
>TRBV2|TRBJ1-4
CASTNRGLGEKLFF
>TRBV6-1|TRBJ2-7
CASSFSARGEQYF
>TRBV11-2|TRBJ2-7
CASSLVTASGSIYEQYF
>TRBV2|TRBJ2-2
CASSVRGLNTGELFF
>TRBV9|TRBJ1-2
CASSVGDTSPYGYTF
>TRBV7-9|TRBJ1-1
CASTRTGNTEAFF
>TRBV7-9|TRBJ1-5
CASSWELGGANLGQPQHF
>TRBV7-2|TRBJ2-3
CASSPGLATDTQYF
>TRBV19|TRBJ2-1
CASSMRYNEQFF
>TRBV5-4|TRBJ2-7
CASSPLGTSGSYEQYF
>TRBV18|TRBJ2-2
CASSPPVGLAGGSLFTGELFF
>TRBV5-1|TRBJ2-7
CASSLAGSLYEQYF
>TRBV19|TRBJ1-5
CASRAGFSNQPQHF
>TRBV7-9|TRBJ2-1
CASSFEGMRLDNEQFF
>TRBV4-1|TRBJ2-7
CASSGRHGSQGSYEQYF
>TRBV29-1|TRBJ2-3
CSVEDRVLAGPRTDTQYF
>TRBV28|TRBJ2-1
CASSLQGVNNEQFF
>TRBV29-1|TRBJ1-2
CSVEVQGGDGGYTF
>TRBV13|TRBJ2-6
CASSYQGSGANVLTF
>TRBV30|TRBJ1-2
CAFDSYGYTF
>TRBV7-3|TRBJ2-6
CASSLRQGSSGANVLTF
>TRBV7-9|TRBJ1-1
CASSLASVLNTEAFF
>TRBV6-4|TRBJ2-5
CASRRLAGDQETQYF
>TRBV4-1|TRBJ2-5
CASSQDWQGGKTQYF
>TRBV11-3|TRBJ2-5
CASSPGTQQETQYF
>TRBV5-6|TRBJ2-3
CASTDRGRHTQYF